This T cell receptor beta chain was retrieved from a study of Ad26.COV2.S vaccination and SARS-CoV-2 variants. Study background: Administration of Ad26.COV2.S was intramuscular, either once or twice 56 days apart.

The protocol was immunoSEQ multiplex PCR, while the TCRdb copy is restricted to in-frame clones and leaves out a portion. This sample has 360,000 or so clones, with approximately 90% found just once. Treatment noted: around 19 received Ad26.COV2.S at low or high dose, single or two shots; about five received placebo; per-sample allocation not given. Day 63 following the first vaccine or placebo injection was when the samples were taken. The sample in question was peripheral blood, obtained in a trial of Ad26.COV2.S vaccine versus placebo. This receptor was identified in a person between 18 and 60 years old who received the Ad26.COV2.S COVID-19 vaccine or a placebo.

In DNA form, the CDR3 reads TGTGCCAGCAGCTCTTCTGGACGGCCACTCGGGCACACCATATATTTT. Its translation: CASSSSGRPLGHTIYF. The V call is TRBV7-9, the J call TRBJ1-3; D remains ambiguous. Trimming took 4 bases from V and 8 from J, leaving 21 bases between them. Per the germline V gene, CDR1 is SEHNR and CDR2 is FQNEAQ (reference sequence). CDR3 size: 16 residues. Using reference TRBV7-9 and TRBJ1-3 for the parts outside the CDR3, the full variable domain is DTGVSQNPRHKITKRGQNVTFRCDPISEHNRLYWYRQTLGQGPEFLTYFQNEAQLEKSRLLSDRFSAERPKGSFSTLEIQRTEQGDSAMYLCASSSSGRPLGHTIYFGEGSWLTVV.